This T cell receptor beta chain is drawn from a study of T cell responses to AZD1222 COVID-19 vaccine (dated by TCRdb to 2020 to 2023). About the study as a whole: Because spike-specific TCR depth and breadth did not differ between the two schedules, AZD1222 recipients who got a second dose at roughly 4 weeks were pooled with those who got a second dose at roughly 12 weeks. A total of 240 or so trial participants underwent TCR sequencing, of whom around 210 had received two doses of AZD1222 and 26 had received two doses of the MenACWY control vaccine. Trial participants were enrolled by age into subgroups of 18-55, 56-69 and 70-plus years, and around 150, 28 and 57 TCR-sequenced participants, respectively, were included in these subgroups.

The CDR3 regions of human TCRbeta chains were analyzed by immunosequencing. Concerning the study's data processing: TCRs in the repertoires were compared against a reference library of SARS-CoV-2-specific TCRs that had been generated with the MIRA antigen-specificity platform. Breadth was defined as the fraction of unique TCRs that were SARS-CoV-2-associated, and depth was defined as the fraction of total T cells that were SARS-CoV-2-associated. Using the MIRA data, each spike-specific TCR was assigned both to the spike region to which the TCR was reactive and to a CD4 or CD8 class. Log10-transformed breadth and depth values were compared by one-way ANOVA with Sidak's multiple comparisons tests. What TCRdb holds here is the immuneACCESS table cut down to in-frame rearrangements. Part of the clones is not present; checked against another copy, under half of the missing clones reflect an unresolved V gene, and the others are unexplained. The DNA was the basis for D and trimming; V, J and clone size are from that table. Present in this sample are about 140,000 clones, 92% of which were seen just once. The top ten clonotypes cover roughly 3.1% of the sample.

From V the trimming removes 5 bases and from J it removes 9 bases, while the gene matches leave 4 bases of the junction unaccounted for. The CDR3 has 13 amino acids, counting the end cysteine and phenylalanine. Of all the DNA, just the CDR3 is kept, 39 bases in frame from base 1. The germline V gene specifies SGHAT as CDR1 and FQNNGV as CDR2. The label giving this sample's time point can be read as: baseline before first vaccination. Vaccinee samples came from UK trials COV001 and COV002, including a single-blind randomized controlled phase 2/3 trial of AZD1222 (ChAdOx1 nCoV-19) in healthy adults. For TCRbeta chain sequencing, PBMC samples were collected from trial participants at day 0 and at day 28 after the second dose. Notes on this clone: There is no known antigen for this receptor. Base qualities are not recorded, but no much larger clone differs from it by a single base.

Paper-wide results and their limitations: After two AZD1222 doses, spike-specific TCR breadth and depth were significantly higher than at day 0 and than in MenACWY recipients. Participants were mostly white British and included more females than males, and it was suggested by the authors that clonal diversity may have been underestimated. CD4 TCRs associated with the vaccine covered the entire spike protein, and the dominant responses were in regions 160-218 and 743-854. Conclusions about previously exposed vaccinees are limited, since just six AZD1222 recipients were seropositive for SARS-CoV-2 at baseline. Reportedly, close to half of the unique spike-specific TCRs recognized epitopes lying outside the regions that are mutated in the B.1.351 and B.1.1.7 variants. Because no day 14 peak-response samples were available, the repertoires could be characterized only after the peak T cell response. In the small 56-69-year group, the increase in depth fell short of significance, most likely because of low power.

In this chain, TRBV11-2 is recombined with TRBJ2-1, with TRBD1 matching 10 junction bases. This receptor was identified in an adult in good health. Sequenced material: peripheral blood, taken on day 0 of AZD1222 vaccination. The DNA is TGTGCCAGCAGCCGGGACAGGGGTGGTGAGCAGTTCTTC. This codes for CASSRDRGGEQFF.